Listed below are T cell receptor beta chains from one sample, sequenced in a study of Graves' ophthalmopathy and Graves' hyperthyroidism. TCRdb reprocessed the multiplex PCR reads via MiXCR and lists one record per CDR3 protein. This sample has 40,000 to 45,000 distinct CDR3 sequences, with approximately 52% found just once. The sequenced sample was peripheral blood. Receptors were obtained from an adult man with Graves' ophthalmopathy. Each CDR3 is given with its conserved first and last residue. The order of the fields is CDR3 length, V gene, CDR3 protein.

CDR3 length: 13
V gene: TRBV5-8
CDR3 protein: CASSLGTQETQYF

CDR3 length: 14
V gene: TRBV7-3
CDR3 protein: CASRPTGGPYGYTF

CDR3 length: 16
V gene: TRBV25-1
CDR3 protein: CASSELRLAENNEQFF

CDR3 length: 12
V gene: TRBV12-3/TRBV12-4
CDR3 protein: CASSLSNYGYTF

CDR3 length: 14
V gene: TRBV14
CDR3 protein: CASSQYRQNTEAFF

CDR3 length: 16
V gene: TRBV7-3
CDR3 protein: CASSLTGGGAWNEQFF

CDR3 length: 13
V gene: TRBV6-2/TRBV6-3
CDR3 protein: CASRTAANYGYTF

CDR3 length: 12
V gene: TRBV27
CDR3 protein: CASSTRGYGYTF

CDR3 length: 12
V gene: TRBV9
CDR3 protein: CASSPEGETQYF

CDR3 length: 15
V gene: TRBV19
CDR3 protein: CASSRGQGRQETQYF

CDR3 length: 15
V gene: TRBV28
CDR3 protein: CASSLTDGPNQPQHF

CDR3 length: 13
V gene: TRBV30
CDR3 protein: CAWSVAGKGGYTF

CDR3 length: 16
V gene: TRBV20-1
CDR3 protein: CSAQTKAGQDLYGYTF

CDR3 length: 13
V gene: TRBV6-5
CDR3 protein: CASGDSRNSPLHF

CDR3 length: 16
V gene: TRBV4-3
CDR3 protein: CASSQGVGTANYGYTF

CDR3 length: 15
V gene: TRBV6-5
CDR3 protein: CASSAERAGSSEQYF

CDR3 length: 11
V gene: TRBV5-1
CDR3 protein: CASEPKGELFF

CDR3 length: 15
V gene: TRBV5-1
CDR3 protein: CASSLGHREIGTQYF

CDR3 length: 14
V gene: TRBV19
CDR3 protein: CASSASEPYNEQFF

CDR3 length: 16
V gene: TRBV10-3
CDR3 protein: CASSESVGGQTYEQYF

CDR3 length: 13
V gene: TRBV9
CDR3 protein: CASSVKGNTEAFF

CDR3 length: 14
V gene: TRBV7-3
CDR3 protein: CASSLTTAYNEQFF

CDR3 length: 14
V gene: TRBV27
CDR3 protein: CASSFKSGGYEQYF

CDR3 length: 12
V gene: TRBV18
CDR3 protein: CASSKGTGELFF

CDR3 length: 13
V gene: TRBV29-1
CDR3 protein: CSVKSGGGEPQHF

CDR3 length: 14
V gene: TRBV7-3
CDR3 protein: CASSLTGGQETQYF

CDR3 length: 14
V gene: TRBV7-2
CDR3 protein: CASSLDGASYGYTF

CDR3 length: 14
V gene: TRBV18
CDR3 protein: CASSPTTRSYEQYF